This T cell receptor beta chain was retrieved from a study of blood T cell repertoires in COVID-19. CDR1 SQVTM and CDR2 ANQGSEA come from the germline V gene. The CDR3 covers 11 residues. V was cut by 6 bases and J by 8 bases, with 13 bases left in between. Source study methods: Amplified reference gene primers provided the basis for estimating nucleated cell counts. Here immunoSEQ multiplex PCR was the method, and the copy in TCRdb shows in-frame clones only, minus some. Clone size and the V and J calls come from that table; the DNA yielded D and trimming. The sample includes roughly 86,000 clones, about nine tenths of them seen just once.

The chain recombines TRBV29-1 with TRBJ1-2; weak D call: TRBD1 (6 bases). This clonotype originated in a man aged 45-60 years with active or convalescent COVID-19. Material: peripheral blood. CDR3 sequence: CSVGSGVGYTF. In DNA, the CDR3 is TGCAGCGTCGGATCAGGGGTCGGCTACACCTTC.